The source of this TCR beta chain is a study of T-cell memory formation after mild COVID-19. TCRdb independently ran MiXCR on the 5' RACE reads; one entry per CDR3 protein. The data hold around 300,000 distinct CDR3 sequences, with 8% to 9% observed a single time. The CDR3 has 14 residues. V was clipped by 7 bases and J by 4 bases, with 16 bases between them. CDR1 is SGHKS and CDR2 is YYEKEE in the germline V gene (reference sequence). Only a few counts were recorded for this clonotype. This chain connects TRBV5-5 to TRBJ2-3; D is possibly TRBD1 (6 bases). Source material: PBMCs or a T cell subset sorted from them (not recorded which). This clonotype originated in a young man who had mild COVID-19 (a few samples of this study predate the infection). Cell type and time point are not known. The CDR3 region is CASLEAGVSDTQYF. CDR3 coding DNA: TGTGCCAGCCTCGAGGCAGGGGTGTCAGATACGCAGTATTTT.